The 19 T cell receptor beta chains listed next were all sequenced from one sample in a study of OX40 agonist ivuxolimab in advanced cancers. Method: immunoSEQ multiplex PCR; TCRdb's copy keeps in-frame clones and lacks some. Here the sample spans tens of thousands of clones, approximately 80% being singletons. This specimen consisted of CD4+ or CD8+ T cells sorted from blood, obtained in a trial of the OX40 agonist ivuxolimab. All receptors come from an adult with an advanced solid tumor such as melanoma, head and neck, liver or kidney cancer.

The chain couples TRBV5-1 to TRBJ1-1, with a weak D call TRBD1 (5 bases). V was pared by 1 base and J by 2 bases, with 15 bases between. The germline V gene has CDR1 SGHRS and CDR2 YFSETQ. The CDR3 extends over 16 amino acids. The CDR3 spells CASSLWRTGVNTEAFF. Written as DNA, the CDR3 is TGCGCCAGCAGCTTGTGGAGGACGGGGGTCAACACTGAAGCTTTCTTT.

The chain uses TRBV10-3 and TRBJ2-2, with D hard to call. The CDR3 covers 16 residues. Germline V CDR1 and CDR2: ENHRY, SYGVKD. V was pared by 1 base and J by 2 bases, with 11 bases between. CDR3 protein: CAISELQSLNTGELFF. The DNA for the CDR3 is TGTGCCATCAGTGAGTTACAGTCCCTTAACACCGGGGAGCTGTTTTTT.

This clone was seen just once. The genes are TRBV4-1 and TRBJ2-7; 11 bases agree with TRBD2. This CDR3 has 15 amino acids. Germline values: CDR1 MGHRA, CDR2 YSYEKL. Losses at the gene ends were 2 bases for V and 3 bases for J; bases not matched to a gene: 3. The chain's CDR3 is CASSQPGLADYEQYF. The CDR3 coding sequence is TGCGCCAGCAGCCAACCGGGACTAGCGGACTACGAGCAGTACTTC.

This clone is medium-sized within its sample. CDR3 sequence (DNA): TGTGCCAGCAGCCAAGACCGGCGGCTAGCGGGAGTATACGAGCAGTACTTC. Translation gives CASSQDRRLAGVYEQYF. The chain carries TRBV4-2 and TRBJ2-7, with TRBD2 identical over 10 bases. The germline CDR1 and CDR2 sequences are LGHNA and YNFKEQ. V lost 0 bases, J lost 4 bases, and 9 bases stayed unmatched. There are 17 residues in the CDR3.

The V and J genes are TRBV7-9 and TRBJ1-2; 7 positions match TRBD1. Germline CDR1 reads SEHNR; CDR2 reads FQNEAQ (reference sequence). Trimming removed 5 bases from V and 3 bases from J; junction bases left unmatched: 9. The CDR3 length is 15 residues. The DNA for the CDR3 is TGTGCCAGCAGCCAAGGGGCCGGGACAGACTATGGCTACACCTTC. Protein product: CASSQGAGTDYGYTF.

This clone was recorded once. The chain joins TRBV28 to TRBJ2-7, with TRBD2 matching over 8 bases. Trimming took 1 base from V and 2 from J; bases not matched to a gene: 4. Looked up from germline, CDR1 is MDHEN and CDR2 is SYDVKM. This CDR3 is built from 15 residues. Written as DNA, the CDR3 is TGTGCCAGCAGTTTATTCCTAGCGGGCCCCTACGAGCAGTACTTC. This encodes CASSLFLAGPYEQYF.

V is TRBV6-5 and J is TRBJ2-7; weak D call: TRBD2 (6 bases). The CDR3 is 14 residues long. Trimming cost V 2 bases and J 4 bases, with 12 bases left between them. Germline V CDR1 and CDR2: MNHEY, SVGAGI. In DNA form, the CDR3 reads TGTGCCAGCAGTTACGGAGGGACGGGATACGAGCAGTACTTC. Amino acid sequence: CASSYGGTGYEQYF.

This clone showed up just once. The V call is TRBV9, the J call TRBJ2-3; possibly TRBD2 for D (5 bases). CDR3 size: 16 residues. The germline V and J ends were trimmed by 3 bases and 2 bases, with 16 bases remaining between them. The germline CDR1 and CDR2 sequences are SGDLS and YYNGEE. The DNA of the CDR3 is TGTGCCAGCAGCGCCCCTAGGACGGGATCCACAGATACGCAGTATTTT. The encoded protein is CASSAPRTGSTDTQYF.

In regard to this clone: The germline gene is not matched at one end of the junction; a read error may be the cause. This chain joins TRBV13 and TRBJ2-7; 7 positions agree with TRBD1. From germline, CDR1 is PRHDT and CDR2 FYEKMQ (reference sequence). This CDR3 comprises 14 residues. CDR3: CASSNRQGRDEQCF. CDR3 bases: TGTGCCAGCAGTAATAGACAGGGAAGAGACGAGCAGTGCTTC. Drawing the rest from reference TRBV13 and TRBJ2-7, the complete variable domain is AAGVIQSPRHLIKEKRETATLKCYPIPRHDTVYWYQQGPGQDPQFLISFYEKMQSDKGSIPDRFSAQQFSDYHSELNMSSLELGDSALYFCASSNRQGRDEQCFGPGTRLTVT.

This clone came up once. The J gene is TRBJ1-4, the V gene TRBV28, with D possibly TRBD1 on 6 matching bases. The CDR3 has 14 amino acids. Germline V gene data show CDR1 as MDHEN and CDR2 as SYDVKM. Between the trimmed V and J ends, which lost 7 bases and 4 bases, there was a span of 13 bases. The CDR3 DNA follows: TGTGCCAGCACCGCCGACAGGTATAATGAAAAACTGTTTTTT. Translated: CASTADRYNEKLFF. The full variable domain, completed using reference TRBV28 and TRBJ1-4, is DVKVTQSSRYLVKRTGEKVFLECVQDMDHENMFWYRQDPGLGLRLIYFSYDVKMKEKGDIPEGYSVSREKKERFSLILESASTNQTSMYLCASTADRYNEKLFFGSGTQLSVL.

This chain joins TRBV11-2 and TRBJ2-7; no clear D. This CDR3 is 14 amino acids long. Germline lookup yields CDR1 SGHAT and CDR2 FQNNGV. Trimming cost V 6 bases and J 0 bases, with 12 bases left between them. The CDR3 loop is CASRRAGPSYEQYF. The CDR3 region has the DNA TGTGCCAGCAGACGAGCTGGACCCTCCTACGAGCAGTACTTC.

The CDR3 sequence is CASSLPGRAEKLFF. CDR3 in DNA: TGTGCCAGCAGTCTCCCGGGGCGGGCTGAAAAACTGTTTTTT. The chain uses TRBV6-1 and TRBJ1-4; possibly TRBD1 for D (5 bases). The CDR3 has 14 residues. Trimming shortened V by 5 bases and J by 7 bases, and 14 bases separated the two germline ends. Germline CDR1 MNHNS, CDR2 SASEGT.

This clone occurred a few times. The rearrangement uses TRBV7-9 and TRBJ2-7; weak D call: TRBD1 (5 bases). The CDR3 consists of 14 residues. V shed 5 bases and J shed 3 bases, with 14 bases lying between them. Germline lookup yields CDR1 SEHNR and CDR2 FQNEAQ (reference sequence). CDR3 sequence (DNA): TGTGCCAGCAGCGCAGAAGGGGTGAACTACGAGCAGTACTTC. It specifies CASSAEGVNYEQYF.

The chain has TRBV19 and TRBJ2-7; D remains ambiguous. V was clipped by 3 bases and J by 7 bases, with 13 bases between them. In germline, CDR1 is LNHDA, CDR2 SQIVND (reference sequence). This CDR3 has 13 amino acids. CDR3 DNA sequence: TGTGCCAGTAGTATCGGGCCGGTTGGGGAGCAGTACTTC. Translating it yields CASSIGPVGEQYF.

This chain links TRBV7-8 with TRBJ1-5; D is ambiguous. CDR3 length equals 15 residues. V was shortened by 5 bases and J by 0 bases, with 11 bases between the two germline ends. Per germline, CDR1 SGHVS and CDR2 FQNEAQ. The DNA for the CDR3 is TGTGCCAGCAGCCTGGAGGGAAATAGCAATCAGCCCCAGCATTTT. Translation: CASSLEGNSNQPQHF.

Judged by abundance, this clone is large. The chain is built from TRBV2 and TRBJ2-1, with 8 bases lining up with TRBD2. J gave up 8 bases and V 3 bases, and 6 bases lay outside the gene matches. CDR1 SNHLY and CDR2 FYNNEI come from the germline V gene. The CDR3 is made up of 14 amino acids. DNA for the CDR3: TGTGCCAGCAGTGAGACGGGAGGGCCTTATGAGCAGTTCTTC. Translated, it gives CASSETGGPYEQFF.

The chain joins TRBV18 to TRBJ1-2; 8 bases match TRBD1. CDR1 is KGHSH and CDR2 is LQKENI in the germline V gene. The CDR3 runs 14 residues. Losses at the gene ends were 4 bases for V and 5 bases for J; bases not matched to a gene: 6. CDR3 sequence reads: CASSRQGARYGYTF. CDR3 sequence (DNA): TGTGCCAGCTCACGGCAGGGGGCGCGGTATGGCTACACCTTC.

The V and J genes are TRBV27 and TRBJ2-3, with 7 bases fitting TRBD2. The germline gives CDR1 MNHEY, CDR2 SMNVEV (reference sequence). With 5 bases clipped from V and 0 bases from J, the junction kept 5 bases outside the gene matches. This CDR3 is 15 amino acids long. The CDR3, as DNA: TGTGCCAGCAGTCCCGGGACTACGAGCACAGATACGCAGTATTTT. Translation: CASSPGTTSTDTQYF.

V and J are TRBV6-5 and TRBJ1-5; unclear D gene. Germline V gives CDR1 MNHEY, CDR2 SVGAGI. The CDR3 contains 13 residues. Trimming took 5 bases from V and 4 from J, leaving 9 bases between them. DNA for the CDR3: TGTGCCAGCAGTAAGGGCCCTAATCAGCCCCAGCATTTT. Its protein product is CASSKGPNQPQHF.